The clone carrying this T cell receptor beta chain turned up a few times. Antigen specificity is unknown. TCRdb independently ran MiXCR on the 5' RACE reads; one entry per CDR3 protein. The sample lists under 250,000 distinct CDR3 sequences, around 25% occurring once. This sample stems from a study of T-cell memory formation after mild COVID-19. At the level of the study: Clustering of TCRs was largely donor specific. Regarding the study as a whole: Clones that got smaller from day 15 to 85 had even CD4/CD8, while clones growing later tipped toward CD4+. Shrinking CD4+ clones resided mostly in CM and EM, and CD8+ ones in EMRA. Some responding clones appeared in pre-infection memory, suggesting cross-reactive memory joined.

V was pared by 3 bases and J by 4 bases, with 7 bases between. Germline CDR1 is MNHNY and CDR2 is SVGAGI (reference sequence). The CDR3 contains 13 residues. The sample comprised PBMCs or a T cell subset sorted from them (not recorded which). This TCR was recovered from an adult woman who had mild COVID-19 (a few samples of this study predate the infection). Cell type and time point are not known. The genes are TRBV6-6 and TRBJ1-5; D might be TRBD1 (5 bases). The CDR3 DNA reads as TGTGCCAGCAGTTATGAGGGGAATCAGCCCCAGCATTTT. Translating gives CASSYEGNQPQHF.